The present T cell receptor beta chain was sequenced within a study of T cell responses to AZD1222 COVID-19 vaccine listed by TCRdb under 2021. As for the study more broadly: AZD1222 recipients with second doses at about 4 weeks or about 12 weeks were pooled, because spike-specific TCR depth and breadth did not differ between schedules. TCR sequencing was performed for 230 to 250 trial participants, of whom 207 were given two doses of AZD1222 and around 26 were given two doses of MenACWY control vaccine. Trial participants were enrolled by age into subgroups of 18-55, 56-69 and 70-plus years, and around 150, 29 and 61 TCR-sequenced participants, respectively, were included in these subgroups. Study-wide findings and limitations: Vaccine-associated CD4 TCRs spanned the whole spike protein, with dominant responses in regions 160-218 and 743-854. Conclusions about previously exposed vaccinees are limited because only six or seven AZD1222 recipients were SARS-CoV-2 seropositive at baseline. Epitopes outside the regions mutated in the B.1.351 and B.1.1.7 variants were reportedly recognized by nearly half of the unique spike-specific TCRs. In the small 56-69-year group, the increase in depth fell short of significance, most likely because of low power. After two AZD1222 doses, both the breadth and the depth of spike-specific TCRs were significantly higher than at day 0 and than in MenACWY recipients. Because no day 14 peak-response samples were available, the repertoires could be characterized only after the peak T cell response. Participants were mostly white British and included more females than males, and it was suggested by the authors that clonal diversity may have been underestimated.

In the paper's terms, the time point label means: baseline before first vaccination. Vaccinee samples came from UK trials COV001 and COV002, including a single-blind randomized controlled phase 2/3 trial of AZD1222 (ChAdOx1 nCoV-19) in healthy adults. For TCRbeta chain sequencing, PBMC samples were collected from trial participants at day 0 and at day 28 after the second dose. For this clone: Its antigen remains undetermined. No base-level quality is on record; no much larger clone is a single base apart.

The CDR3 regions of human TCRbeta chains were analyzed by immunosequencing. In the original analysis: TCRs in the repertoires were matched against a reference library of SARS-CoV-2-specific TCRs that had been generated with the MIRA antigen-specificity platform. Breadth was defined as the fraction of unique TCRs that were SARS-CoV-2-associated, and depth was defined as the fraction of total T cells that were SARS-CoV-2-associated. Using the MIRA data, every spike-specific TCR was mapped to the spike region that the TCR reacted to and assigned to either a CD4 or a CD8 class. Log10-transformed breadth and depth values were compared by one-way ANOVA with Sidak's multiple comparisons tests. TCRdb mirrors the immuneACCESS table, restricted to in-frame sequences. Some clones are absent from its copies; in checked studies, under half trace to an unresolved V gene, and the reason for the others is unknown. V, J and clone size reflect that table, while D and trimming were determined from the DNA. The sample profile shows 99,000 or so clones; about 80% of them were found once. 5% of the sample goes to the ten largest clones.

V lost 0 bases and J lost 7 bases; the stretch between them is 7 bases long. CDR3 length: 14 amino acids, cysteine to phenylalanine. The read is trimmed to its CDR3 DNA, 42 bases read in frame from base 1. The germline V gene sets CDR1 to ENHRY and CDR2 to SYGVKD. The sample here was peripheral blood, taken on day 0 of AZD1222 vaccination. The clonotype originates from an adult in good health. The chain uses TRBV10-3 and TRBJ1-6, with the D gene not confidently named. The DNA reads TGTGCCATCAGTGAGTCCCAGAGGAATTCACCCCTCCACTTT. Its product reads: CAISESQRNSPLHF.